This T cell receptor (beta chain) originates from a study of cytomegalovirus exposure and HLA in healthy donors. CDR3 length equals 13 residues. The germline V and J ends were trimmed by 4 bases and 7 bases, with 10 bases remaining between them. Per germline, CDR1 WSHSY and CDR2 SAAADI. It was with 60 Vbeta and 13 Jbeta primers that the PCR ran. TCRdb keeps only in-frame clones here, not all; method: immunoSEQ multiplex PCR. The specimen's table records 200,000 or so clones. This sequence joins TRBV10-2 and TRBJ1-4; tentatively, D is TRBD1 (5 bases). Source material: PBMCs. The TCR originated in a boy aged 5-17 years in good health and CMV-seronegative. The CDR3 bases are TGCGCCAGCAGTGGGAGGGGTAGTGAAAAACTGTTTTTT. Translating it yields CASSGRGSEKLFF.